The 30 T cell receptor beta chains in this list originate from one sample, sequenced in a study of T cell repertoires in cytomegalovirus infection. Antigens for these TCRs are unknown. TCRdb reanalysed the reads using MiXCR and keeps one entry per CDR3 protein. The table lists about 920,000 distinct CDR3 sequences, around 29% of them singletons. This sample comprised cultured CD8+ T cells from PBMCs, obtained from culture after CMV antigen stimulation. These receptor sequences come from a human donor in good health (CMV status not recorded). Some clones in this sample may be carry-over from other donors' samples.

V gene TRBV24-1 combines with J gene TRBJ2-2; TRBD2 matches 10 bases. CDR3 length equals 14 residues. Germline CDR1 reads KGHDR; CDR2 reads SFDVKD. The V gene end was trimmed by 6 bases and the J gene end by 5 bases; junction bases not matched to a gene: 2. CDR3 residues: CATSPGLATGELFF. CDR3 bases: TGTGCCACCAGTCCGGGACTAGCGACCGGGGAGCTGTTTTTT.

V gene TRBV10-3 combines with J gene TRBJ1-1; D is ambiguous. Trimming took off 11 bases at V and 0 bases at J, with 13 bases between the two ends. CDR3 length equals 13 residues. In germline, CDR1 is ENHRY, CDR2 SYGVKD. CDR3 bases: TGTGCCGCCGTAGGCGATTTGAACACTGAAGCTTTCTTT. This codes for CAAVGDLNTEAFF.

The V call is TRBV5-4, the J call TRBJ2-1, with no clear D. The CDR3 runs 13 residues. CDR1 SGHNT and CDR2 YYREEE come from the germline V gene (reference sequence). The V end was cut by 1 base, the J end by 7 bases, with 9 bases between. The CDR3 sequence: CASSLLASNEQFF. For the CDR3, the DNA is TGTGCCAGCAGCTTGTTAGCCAGTAATGAGCAGTTCTTC.

About this clonotype itself: The conserved phenylalanine or tryptophan is not found at the CDR3 terminus, so this likely reflects a read error. CDR3 protein: CASSFDGASYNEQFV. In nucleotides, the CDR3 is TGTGCCAGCAGTTTCGACGGGGCTTCCTACAATGAGCAGTTCGTC. The chain combines TRBV27 with TRBJ2-1; the D call may be TRBD1 or TRBD2 (5 bases each). V was cut by 3 bases and J by 1 base, with 10 bases left in between. This CDR3 comprises 15 residues. The germline gives CDR1 MNHEY, CDR2 SMNVEV (reference sequence).

The chain uses TRBV12-3 or TRBV12-4 and TRBJ2-7; perhaps TRBD2 as D (7 bases). The CDR3 contains 15 residues. The germline V and J ends were trimmed by 3 bases and 2 bases, with 14 bases remaining between them. The CDR3 here is CASSLIGGGTYEQYF. The CDR3 region has the DNA TGTGCCAGCAGTTTGATAGGCGGGGGCACCTACGAGCAGTACTTC.

In this sample, this clonotype turned up many times. J is TRBJ2-3 and V is TRBV7-6, with 7 bases that match TRBD2. CDR1 and CDR2 (germline): SGHVS, FNYEAQ. The ends lost 1 base at V and 5 bases at J; junction bases unmatched: 6. This CDR3 has 15 residues. CDR3 sequence reads: CASSLGGGRVDTQYF. CDR3 DNA: TGTGCCAGCAGCTTAGGCGGGGGTCGGGTAGATACGCAGTATTTT.

The V and J genes are TRBV15 and TRBJ2-7; D gene uncertain. CDR1 and CDR2 from the germline V gene are LNHNV and YYDKDF (reference sequence). The CDR3 loop spans 16 amino acids. Trimming took 0 bases from V and 0 from J, leaving 12 bases between them. The CDR3 loop is CATSREATLSSYEQYV. The CDR3 nucleotides read TGTGCCACCAGCAGAGAGGCCACCTTGAGCTCCTACGAGCAGTACGTC.

The V gene is TRBV18, the J gene TRBJ1-2; maybe TRBD1 (5 bases). Trimming stripped 4 bases from V and 2 bases from J, with 14 bases between. The germline V gene has CDR1 KGHSH and CDR2 LQKENI. The CDR3 loop spans 15 amino acids. The CDR3 sequence is CASSLTRQPNYGYTF. The CDR3 DNA follows: TGTGCCAGCTCACTGACGAGACAGCCGAACTATGGCTACACCTTC.

This clonotype showed up just a few times. The gene calls are TRBV12-5 and TRBJ2-3; possibly TRBD2 for D (5 bases). CDR3 length equals 11 residues. Between the trimmed V and J ends, which lost 6 bases and 6 bases, there was a span of 7 bases. Germline V gives CDR1 LGHNT, CDR2 FRNRAP. The DNA for the CDR3 is TGTGCTAGTGGCTCGGGGGATACGCAGTATTTT. This gives the protein CASGSGDTQYF.

The gene calls are TRBV27 and TRBJ1-4; TRBD1 is a possible D gene (5 bases). In germline, CDR1 is MNHEY, CDR2 SMNVEV (reference sequence). The CDR3 runs 14 residues. V gave up 4 bases and J gave up 0 bases, with 6 bases separating them. The CDR3 DNA reads as TGTGCCAGCAGTTGGGGGGCAACTAATGAAAAACTGTTTTTT. Amino acids: CASSWGATNEKLFF.

The chain is built from TRBV6-8 and TRBJ1-2; D possibly corresponds to TRBD1 (5 bases). Looked up from germline, CDR1 is MNHGY and CDR2 is SAAAGT. Trimming left V 1 base short and J 8 bases short, with 14 bases between. There are 14 residues in the CDR3. In nucleotides, the CDR3 is TGTGCCAGCAGTTACTTCGCCGGGGCTGGCGGCTACACCTTC. It is translated as CASSYFAGAGGYTF.

This clonotype has just a few counts. The V gene is TRBV7-8, the J gene TRBJ2-2; 7 bases agree with TRBD2. Trimming removed 5 bases from V and 3 bases from J; junction bases left unmatched: 6. The CDR3 contains 15 residues. Per the germline V gene, CDR1 is SGHVS and CDR2 is FQNEAQ. The CDR3 is CASSHRDYYTGELFF. The CDR3 DNA reads as TGTGCCAGCAGCCACCGGGACTACTACACCGGGGAGCTGTTTTTT.

V usage is TRBV6-6 and J usage is TRBJ2-1; TRBD1 might be the D (5 bases). Trimming stripped 4 bases from V and 7 bases from J, with 11 bases between. The CDR3 is made up of 13 amino acids. Germline V lookup: CDR1 MNHNY, CDR2 SVGAGI (reference sequence). The CDR3 coding sequence is TGTGCCAGCAGTTCGCCGACAGAAAATGAGCAGTTCTTC. Its protein is CASSSPTENEQFF.

This chain uses TRBV5-5 with TRBJ2-4, with D hard to call. The CDR3 totals 14 residues. The V end lost 7 bases, the J end lost 5 bases, and 16 bases lay between the germline ends. CDR1 and CDR2 (germline): SGHKS, YYEKEE (reference sequence). CDR3 DNA: TGTGCCAGCGAGGATTTCTTTAACGAAAACATTCAGTACTTC. Protein: CASEDFFNENIQYF.

This clonotype was seen at least ten times. The rearrangement joins TRBV11-1 to TRBJ1-1; D is perhaps TRBD1 (5 bases). The CDR3 length is 14 residues. The germline V and J ends were trimmed by 1 base and 5 bases, with 11 bases remaining between them. The V gene's germline CDR1 is SGHAT and CDR2 FQDESV (reference sequence). CDR3 nucleotides: TGTGCCAGCAGCTTAGGTTCGGGGGAGACTGAAGCTTTCTTT. Translation gives CASSLGSGETEAFF.

This clonotype has a single count. CDR3 DNA sequence: TGTGCCAGCAGTTACCCCGTGGGGGGAAGGGACACTGAAGCTTTCTTT. Its protein product is CASSYPVGGRDTEAFF. The chain recombines TRBV6-2 or TRBV6-3 with TRBJ1-1; weak D call: TRBD1 (5 bases). Germline V CDR1 and CDR2: MNHEY, SVGEGT. The V end lost 2 bases, the J end lost 3 bases, and 16 bases lay between the germline ends. The CDR3 runs 16 residues.

The genes are TRBV7-2 and TRBJ2-5, with D possibly being TRBD1 (5 bases). With 2 bases removed from V and 1 base from J, the gap between germline ends came to 14 bases. Germline CDR1 is SGHTA and CDR2 is FQGNSA. The CDR3 contains 16 residues. The CDR3 region has the DNA TGTGCCAGCAGCTTAAGGCGGCGACAGATCCAAGAGACCCAGTACTTC. It yields the protein CASSLRRRQIQETQYF.

This clonotype has a handful of counts. The chain links TRBV27 to TRBJ1-1; D might be TRBD1 (6 bases). The CDR3 length is 14 residues. V was trimmed by 7 bases and J by 3 bases, leaving 15 bases between them. Germline CDR1 MNHEY, CDR2 SMNVEV (reference sequence). CDR3 loop: CASKWGGWDTEAFF. As DNA, the CDR3 is TGTGCCAGCAAATGGGGGGGCTGGGACACTGAAGCTTTCTTT.

The rearrangement joins TRBV19 to TRBJ2-3; D remains ambiguous. The V gene lost 1 base and the J gene lost 8 bases, with 13 bases spanning the gap. The germline CDR1 and CDR2 sequences are LNHDA and SQIVND (reference sequence). CDR3 size: 14 residues. Here the CDR3 reads CASSIGGPRTTQYF. The CDR3 bases are TGTGCCAGTAGTATAGGCGGTCCACGAACTACGCAGTATTTT.

This clonotype showed up just a few times. The rearrangement links TRBV6-2 or TRBV6-3 to TRBJ2-4; possibly TRBD2 for D (6 bases). CDR3 size: 16 residues. V gave up 7 bases and J gave up 1 base, with 17 bases separating them. CDR1 and CDR2 (germline): MNHEY, SVGEGT. In nucleotides, the CDR3 is TGTGCCAGCAAGAAAGGAGGGCAGATGGCCAAAAACATTCAGTACTTC. Its translation is CASKKGGQMAKNIQYF.

This clonotype was detected a few times. The rearrangement uses TRBV28 and TRBJ2-5, with D possibly being TRBD2 (5 bases). Germline assignment: CDR1 MDHEN and CDR2 SYDVKM. This CDR3 contains 16 residues. The V end lost 3 bases, the J end lost 5 bases, and 19 bases lay between the germline ends. The CDR3 sequence: CASSLISPAGWETQYF. The CDR3 region has the DNA TGTGCCAGCAGTTTGATTAGCCCGGCGGGTTGGGAGACCCAGTACTTC.

This clonotype was found a few times. The chain has TRBV7-6 and TRBJ2-7; 10 nucleotides line up with TRBD1. The CDR3 is 14 residues long. V dropped 5 bases and J dropped 5; count of bases not matched to a gene: 6. Germline V gene data show CDR1 as SGHVS and CDR2 as FNYEAQ. CDR3 nucleotide sequence: TGTGCCAGCAGCCCCCCCGGGACAGGGGACGAGCAGTACTTC. Its protein product is CASSPPGTGDEQYF. Full variable domain (remainder filled in from reference TRBV7-6 and TRBJ2-7): GAGVSQSPRYKVTKRGQDVALRCDPISGHVSLYWYRQALGQGPEFLTYFNYEAQQDKSGLPNDRFSAERPEGSISTLTIQRTEQRDSAMYRCASSPPGTGDEQYFGPGTRLTVT.

V is TRBV12-5 and J is TRBJ1-6, with D perhaps TRBD1 (5 bases). Germline CDR1 LGHNT, CDR2 FRNRAP. The length of the CDR3 is 15 residues. Deletions cut 2 bases from V and 7 bases from J, with 12 bases between. The CDR3 region is CASGLSRGGNSPLHF. Written as DNA, the CDR3 is TGTGCTAGTGGTTTGTCCCGCGGGGGGAATTCACCCCTCCACTTT.

The chain links TRBV6-1 to TRBJ2-1; 8 positions match TRBD1. The CDR3 is 15 residues long. The germline V gene has CDR1 MNHNS and CDR2 SASEGT. V was clipped by 4 bases and J by 3 bases; unmatched bases: 5. Here the CDR3 DNA reads TGTGCCAGCAGTGTATTGACAGGGGACTACAATGAGCAGTTCTTC. Translated: CASSVLTGDYNEQFF.

This clonotype was observed at least ten times. The chain carries TRBV12-3 or TRBV12-4 and TRBJ2-3; D not certain. Trimming removed 7 bases at V and 6 bases at J, with 8 bases between. The CDR3 runs to 11 residues. CDR3 sequence reads: CASIGPDTQYF. CDR3 in DNA: TGTGCCAGCATAGGCCCTGATACGCAGTATTTT.

This clonotype has a handful of counts. The V gene is TRBV28, the J gene TRBJ2-7; TRBD2 is a possible D gene (5 bases). V was cut by 6 bases and J by 0 bases, with 21 bases left in between. Germline V gene sequence: CDR1 MDHEN, CDR2 SYDVKM. The CDR3 sequence is 17 residues long. DNA of the CDR3: TGTGCCAGCAGCCCTCCCTTAACTCTAGGGAGCTCCTACGAGCAGTACGTC. Residues: CASSPPLTLGSSYEQYV.

The rearrangement joins TRBV12-5 to TRBJ2-1; D perhaps matches TRBD2 (6 bases). Trimming took off 2 bases at V and 6 bases at J, with 14 bases between the two ends. The germline V gene encodes CDR1 LGHNT and CDR2 FRNRAP. This CDR3 has 15 amino acids. CDR3 bases: TGTGCTAGTGGTTTGATGGGAGGCGCCGCCAATGAGCAGTTCTTC. Translating gives CASGLMGGAANEQFF.

CDR3 amino acids: CASRSLQETQYF. CDR3 DNA sequence: TGTGCCAGCAGGAGCCTCCAAGAGACCCAGTACTTC. The chain combines TRBV12-3 or TRBV12-4 with TRBJ2-5; unclear D gene. V was shortened by 6 bases and J by 1 base, with 6 bases between the two germline ends. The CDR3 is 12 amino acids.

As DNA, the CDR3 is TGTGCCAGCAGCTTGGGACAGGGCATCGAAAAACTGTTTTTT. It specifies CASSLGQGIEKLFF. This rearrangement joins TRBV5-6 to TRBJ1-4, with 7 bases matching TRBD1. Germline V CDR1 and CDR2: SGHDT, YYEEEE. The CDR3 is 14 residues long. V trimming: 0 bases; J trimming: 8 bases; junction bases outside the gene matches: 4.

This clonotype has only a few counts. The chain uses TRBV6-2 or TRBV6-3 and TRBJ1-5, with unresolved D. The CDR3 length is 16 residues. Germline V gene sequence: CDR1 MNHEY, CDR2 SVGEGT. The V end was cut by 2 bases, the J end by 3 bases, with 14 bases between. For the CDR3, the DNA is TGTGCCAGCAGTTACGCTATTAGAGGTCCCAATCAGCCCCAGCATTTT. This gives the protein CASSYAIRGPNQPQHF.